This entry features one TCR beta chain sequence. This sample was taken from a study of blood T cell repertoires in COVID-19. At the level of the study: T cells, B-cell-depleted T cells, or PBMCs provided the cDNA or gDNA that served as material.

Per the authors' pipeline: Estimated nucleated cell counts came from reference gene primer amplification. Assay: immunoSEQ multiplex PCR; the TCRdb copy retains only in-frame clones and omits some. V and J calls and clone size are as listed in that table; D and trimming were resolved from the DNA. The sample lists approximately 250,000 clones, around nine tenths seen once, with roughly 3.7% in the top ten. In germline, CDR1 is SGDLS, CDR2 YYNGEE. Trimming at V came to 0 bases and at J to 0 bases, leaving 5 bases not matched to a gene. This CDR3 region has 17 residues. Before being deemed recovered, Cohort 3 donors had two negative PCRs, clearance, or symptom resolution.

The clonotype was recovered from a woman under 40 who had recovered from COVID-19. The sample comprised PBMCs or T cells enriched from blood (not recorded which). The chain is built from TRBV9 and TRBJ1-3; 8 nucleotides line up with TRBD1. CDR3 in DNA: TGTGCCAGCAGCGTAGAAGGTCAGGGGGCCTCTGGAAACACCATATATTTT. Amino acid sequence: CASSVEGQGASGNTIYF.